The subject of this entry is one T cell receptor beta chain. Germline V lookup: CDR1 MDHEN, CDR2 SYDVKM. The germline V and J ends were trimmed by 3 bases and 5 bases, with 17 bases remaining between them. The CDR3 is 17 amino acids. This specimen belongs to a study of blood T cell repertoires in COVID-19. A Seattle source enrolled patients during active infection and followed them longitudinally. As originally analysed: Amplifying reference gene primers gave estimates of nucleated cell counts. TCRdb's copy holds only in-frame clones and misses some; the assay was immunoSEQ multiplex PCR. V and J calls and clone size are those listed in that table; D and trimming were worked out from the DNA. This sample has about 270,000 clones, with more than 90% found just once.

Sample: peripheral blood. The sequence was obtained from a person between 18 and 30 years old with COVID-19, enrolled during active disease. This sequence joins TRBV28 and TRBJ2-6; tentative D call: TRBD1 (5 bases). The CDR3 here is CASSFRAMGHWANVLTF. The CDR3 coding sequence is TGTGCCAGCAGTTTCAGGGCTATGGGGCATTGGGCCAACGTCCTGACTTTC. The entire variable domain, with the rest obtained from reference TRBV28 and TRBJ2-6, is as follows: DVKVTQSSRYLVKRTGEKVFLECVQDMDHENMFWYRQDPGLGLRLIYFSYDVKMKEKGDIPEGYSVSREKKERFSLILESASTNQTSMYLCASSFRAMGHWANVLTFGAGSRLTVL.